Below, 10 T cell receptor beta chains from the same sample are listed, as sequenced in a study of CD8+ T cells in alopecia areata. The pooled cutaneous lymph node cells were sorted using several markers (CD4, CD8alpha, NKG2D, NKG2ACE and others). Reverse transcription of extracted RNA yielded cDNA, which provided the sequencing template. TCRdb's copy holds only in-frame clones and misses some; the assay was immunoSEQ multiplex PCR. This sample comprises 270,000 or so clones, none seen once only. Sample: CD4+ T cells sorted from a lymph node. The source is a C3H/HeJ mouse with alopecia areata. This strain has MHC haplotype H2-k.

Notes on this clone: Germline and genes here are mouse. The read stops 4 residues short of the end of the CDR3; the missing end is completed from the germline J gene. Distinct nucleotide sequences in the sample also encode this CDR3. The chain uses TRBV14 and TRBJ2-5; D might be TRBD1 (6 bases). This CDR3 has 12 amino acids. Germline CDR1 SGHDT, CDR2 FRDEAV. CDR3 DNA (partial): TGTGCCAGCAGTTCAGGGGTAGAC. Translated: CASSSGVD. In full, the CDR3 is CASSSGVDTQYF.

About this clone: Mouse names are used for the genes. Distinct nucleotide sequences in the sample also encode this CDR3. The covered CDR3 bases are TGTGCCAGCGGTGAGGGGGGGGCCAACACCGGG. Residues: CASGEGGANTG. The complete CDR3 reads CASGEGGANTGQLYF. The J gene is TRBJ2-2, the V gene TRBV13-2, with 8 bases aligning to TRBD2. The CDR3 end is not reached by the read, which stops 4 residues before it; the germline J gene fills it in. This CDR3 contains 15 residues. Germline V CDR1 and CDR2: NNHNN, SYGAGS (reference sequence). V shed 2 bases and J 2 bases; nucleotides not matched to a gene: 2.

This clone was seen repeatedly, ten times or more. The germline and genes are mouse ones. This same CDR3 is encoded by further DNA sequences in the sample. The CDR3 region is CTCSAASYEQYF. The CDR3 DNA, read in part, is TGCACCTGCAGTGCAGCCAGTTAT. The chain recombines TRBV1 with TRBJ2-7, with unresolved D. The DNA ends 4 residues before the CDR3 does, and the rest of the CDR3 is filled in from the germline J gene. This CDR3 has 12 residues. Germline lookup yields CDR1 NSQYPW and CDR2 LRSPGD (reference sequence).

About this clone: Gene names and germline refer to mouse. The sequenced fragment ends 4 residues before the CDR3 boundary, so the rest is inferred from the germline J gene. The chain links TRBV19 to TRBJ2-7; 10 bases align to TRBD1. Germline V gives CDR1 FNHDT, CDR2 SITEND (reference sequence). The CDR3 is 14 residues long. The chain's CDR3 is CASSTSGQGYEQYF. The part of the CDR3 DNA that was read is TGTGCCAGCAGTACCTCGGGACAGGGGTAT.

A note on this clone: A much larger clone differs from this one at a single base, so this may be a read error. The listed genes are named as in mouse. The CDR3 DNA, read in part, is TGTGCCAGCAGCCCGGACATTTCCTATAATTCGCCC. Its protein is CASSPDISYNSP. The full CDR3 is CASSPDISYNSPLYF. V usage is TRBV19 and J usage is TRBJ1-6; D possibly corresponds to TRBD1 (5 bases). Coverage ceases 3 residues before the CDR3 finishes, and the germline J gene fills in the end. TRBJ1-6 is given ORF status, its function remaining uncertain. Germline values: CDR1 FNHDT, CDR2 SITEND (reference sequence). This CDR3 comprises 15 residues. The V end lost 5 bases, the J end lost 0 bases, and 9 bases lay between the germline ends.

The table lists this clone with a few counts. Mouse names are used for the genes. The CDR3 is cut off 4 residues early in the read; its end comes from the germline J gene. This sequence joins TRBV31 and TRBJ2-2; TRBD2 aligns across 10 bases. Germline assignment: CDR1 GKSSPN and CDR2 SITVG. This CDR3 spans 15 amino acids. After removal of 1 base from V and 4 bases from J, the junction contained 3 bases not matched to a gene. The CDR3 bases that were read are TGTGCCTGGAGTCAGACTGGGGGGAGCACCGGG. Residues: CAWSQTGGSTG. The whole CDR3 protein is CAWSQTGGSTGQLYF.

Concerning this clone: Genes and germline are mouse. The read is 3 residues too short to cover the CDR3 end, so that end is filled in from the germline J gene. The same CDR3 is also encoded by other DNA sequences in this sample. The J gene is TRBJ1-6, the V gene TRBV13-1; 7 nucleotides align to TRBD1. TRBJ1-6 is designated an ORF whose function remains uncertain. The CDR3 is 13 amino acids. V was clipped by 7 bases and J by 3 bases; unmatched bases: 1. Germline-derived CDR1 and CDR2 are NSHNY and SYGAGN. The sequenced CDR3 bases are TGTGCCAGCCGGGACAGCTATAATTCGCCC. Translated, it gives CASRDSYNSP. The entire CDR3 protein reads CASRDSYNSPLYF.

Notes on this clone: Gene names are the mouse ones. From the germline J gene comes the end of the CDR3, since the read stops 3 residues before it. The chain joins TRBV1 to TRBJ1-6, with 9 bases that match TRBD1. TRBJ1-6 is an open reading frame, and its role is uncertain. Germline V gene lookup returns CDR1 NSQYPW and CDR2 LRSPGD (reference sequence). The J segment lost 4 bases and the V segment lost 0 bases, leaving 10 bases of the junction unmatched. CDR3 length: 19 residues. The CDR3 is CTCSADRTGAQTYNSPLYF. CDR3 DNA (partial): TGCACCTGCAGTGCAGACAGGACAGGGGCCCAAACGTATAATTCGCCC.

This clone was seen a handful of times. Gene names are mouse gene names. The CDR3 loop reads CASGRGQGADTQYF. The sequenced part of the CDR3 DNA is TGTGCCAGCGGTAGGGGACAGGGGGCGGAC. V gene TRBV13-2 combines with J gene TRBJ2-5; 12 bases match TRBD1. The CDR3 end falls 4 residues outside the read, so it is completed with the germline J gene. CDR3 size: 14 residues. The germline V gene encodes CDR1 NNHNN and CDR2 SYGAGS (reference sequence).

Remarks on this clone: Genes here carry mouse names. The CDR3 goes on 4 residues after the read ends, and that part is filled in from the germline J gene. J is TRBJ2-3 and V is TRBV5; D perhaps matches TRBD2 (7 bases). The CDR3 runs to 14 residues. The V end lost 4 bases, the J end lost 1 base, and 9 bases lay between the germline ends. The germline V gene has CDR1 LGHNA and CDR2 YNLKQL (reference sequence). The CDR3 loop reads CASSRGAGAETLYF. The sequenced CDR3 bases are TGTGCCAGCAGCCGGGGGGCCGGTGCAGAA.